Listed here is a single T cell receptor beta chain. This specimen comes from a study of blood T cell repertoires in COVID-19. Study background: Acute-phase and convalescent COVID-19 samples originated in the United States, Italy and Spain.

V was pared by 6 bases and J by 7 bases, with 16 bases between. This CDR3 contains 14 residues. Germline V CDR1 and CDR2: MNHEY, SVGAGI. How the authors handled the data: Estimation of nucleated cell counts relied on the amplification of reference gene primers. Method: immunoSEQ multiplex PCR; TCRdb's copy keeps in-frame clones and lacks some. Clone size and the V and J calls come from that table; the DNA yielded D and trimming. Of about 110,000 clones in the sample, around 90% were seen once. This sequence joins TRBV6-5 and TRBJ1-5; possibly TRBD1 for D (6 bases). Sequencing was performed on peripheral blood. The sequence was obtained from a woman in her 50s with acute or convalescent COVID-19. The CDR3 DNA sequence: TGTGCCAGCAGAGTGGCGGGGGCGGAACAGCCCCAGCATTTT. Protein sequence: CASRVAGAEQPQHF.